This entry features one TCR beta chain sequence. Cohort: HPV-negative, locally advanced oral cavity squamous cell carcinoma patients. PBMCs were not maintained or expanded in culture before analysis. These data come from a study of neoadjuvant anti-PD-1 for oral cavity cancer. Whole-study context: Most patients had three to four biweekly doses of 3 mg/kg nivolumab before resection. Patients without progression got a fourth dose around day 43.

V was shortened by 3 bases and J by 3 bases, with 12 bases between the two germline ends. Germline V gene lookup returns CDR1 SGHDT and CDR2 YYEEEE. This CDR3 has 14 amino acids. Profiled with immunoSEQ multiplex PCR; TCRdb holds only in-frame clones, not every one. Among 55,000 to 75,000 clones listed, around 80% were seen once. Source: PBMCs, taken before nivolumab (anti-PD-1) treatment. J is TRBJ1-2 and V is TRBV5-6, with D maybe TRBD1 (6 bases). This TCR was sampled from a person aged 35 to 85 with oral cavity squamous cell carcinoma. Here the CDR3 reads CASSSRGLDYGYTF. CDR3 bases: TGTGCCAGCAGCTCCAGGGGCCTAGACTATGGCTACACCTTC.